This TCR beta chain was retrieved from a study of T-cell memory formation after mild COVID-19. For the study at large: TCR clusters largely stayed donor specific.

Germline trimming cut 1 base from V and 1 base from J; bases unmatched to any gene: 3. The CDR3 is 15 amino acids. Germline values: CDR1 SGHAT, CDR2 FQNNGV. TCRdb reprocessed the 5' RACE reads via MiXCR and lists one record per CDR3 protein. The sample lists 95,000 to 110,000 distinct CDR3 sequences, approximately 14% occurring once. The specimen sequenced was PBMCs or a T cell subset sorted from them (not recorded which). The origin of this receptor is a man between 18 and 35 years old who had mild COVID-19 (a few samples of this study predate the infection). Cell type and time point are not known. The chain joins TRBV11-2 to TRBJ2-7, with 8 bases fitting TRBD2. The CDR3 DNA is TGTGCCAGCAGCTTAGGTGGCGGGGGGTCCTACGAGCAGTACTTC. Protein: CASSLGGGGSYEQYF.